These T cell receptor beta chains were read from a single sample in a study of blood T cells in healthy people across ages. TCRdb reanalysed the 5' RACE reads using MiXCR and keeps one entry per CDR3 protein. The sample contains some 1,800,000 distinct CDR3 sequences, roughly 43% of which appear only once. Sequenced input: blood. The receptors shown here come from a human donor in good health. Both conserved end residues are part of each CDR3. A D gene is named only where the DNA matches it firmly. Clone size is not always given. Where it is, it says once, few, many or a class for expanded clones.

v_call,clone_size,cdr3_length,j_call,d_call,cdr3_nt,cdr3_aa
TRBV20-1,NA,15,TRBJ1-5,TRBD1,TGCAGTGCTTCTAACCGACAGGGGAGCAATCAGCCCCAGCATTTT,CSASNRQGSNQPQHF
TRBV7-2,NA,17,TRBJ2-7,NA,TGTGCCAGCAGCTTAGGAGCTGACGGGATCAACCGGGTCCAGCAGTACTTC,CASSLGADGINRVQQYF
TRBV29-1,few,12,TRBJ2-1,NA,TGCAGCGCCTCAGATGGGGCCCGTGAGCAGTTCTTC,CSASDGAREQFF
TRBV5-1,NA,13,TRBJ2-7,NA,TGCGCCAGCAGCTTAACCAGACAAGACGAGCAGTACTTC,CASSLTRQDEQYF
TRBV6-6,many,15,TRBJ2-1,NA,TGTGCCAGCAGTTACAGGTCAACAGAGAACAATGAGCAGTTCTTC,CASSYRSTENNEQFF
TRBV7-2,NA,15,TRBJ2-3,TRBD1,TGTGCCAGCAGCTTCCGGGACAGGGAAACAGATACGCAGTATTTT,CASSFRDRETDTQYF
TRBV6-6,NA,14,TRBJ2-5,TRBD1,TGTGCCAGCAACAGGGACAGGGGGCTAGAGACCCAGTACTTC,CASNRDRGLETQYF
TRBV5-1,NA,14,TRBJ1-2,NA,TGCGCCAGCAGCTTTTTGGAGGGGCCCTATGGCTACACCTTC,CASSFLEGPYGYTF
TRBV10-3,NA,14,TRBJ2-1,TRBD1,TGTGCCATCAATAGGGACAGCTACTACAATGAGCAGTTCTTC,CAINRDSYYNEQFF
TRBV7-2,NA,16,TRBJ2-7,TRBD2,TGTGCCAGCAGCCCCAACACGGGGCGGGGGGGTCTCGAGCAGTACTTC,CASSPNTGRGGLEQYF
TRBV20-1,NA,13,TRBJ2-7,NA,TGCAGTGCTAGGGGGGACCCCGATGTCGAGCAGTACTTC,CSARGDPDVEQYF
TRBV6-1,NA,12,TRBJ2-7,TRBD2,TGTGCCATCCCCGGCGGGGGGCCCGAGCAGTACTTC,CAIPGGGPEQYF
TRBV6-2/TRBV6-3,NA,17,TRBJ2-7,TRBD2,TGTGCCAGCAGTTACTCCCCCCCAAGCGGGGCCTACAATGAGCAGTACTTC,CASSYSPPSGAYNEQYF
TRBV5-5,few,17,TRBJ2-6,NA,TGTGCCAGCAGCCGACATCGGCAACTCTCTGGGGCCAACGTCCTGACTTTC,CASSRHRQLSGANVLTF
TRBV11-2,NA,16,TRBJ1-1,NA,TGTGCCAGCAGCCGCGTTACCACCGGGACACCCGGGGGAGCTTTCTTT,CASSRVTTGTPGGAFF
TRBV6-5,NA,13,TRBJ1-5,NA,TGTGCCAGCAGCGGGACACCCTATTGGCCCCAGCATTTT,CASSGTPYWPQHF
TRBV10-3,NA,13,TRBJ1-1,NA,TGTGCCATCAGTCCGGGGGGGAACACTGAAGCTTTCTTT,CAISPGGNTEAFF
TRBV10-3,NA,16,TRBJ2-6,TRBD1,TGTGCCATCAGTCCAGGGGGACCCTCTGGGGCCAACGTCCTGACTTTC,CAISPGGPSGANVLTF
TRBV7-3,few,13,TRBJ2-1,NA,TGTGCCAGCAGCTTAATGGGCGGGGTGGAGCAGTTCTTC,CASSLMGGVEQFF
TRBV12-3/TRBV12-4,few,18,TRBJ1-2,NA,TGTGCCAGCAGTTTTGGGGACGCCGGGACACTGGGGCCCTATGGCTACACCTTC,CASSFGDAGTLGPYGYTF
TRBV29-1,NA,12,TRBJ1-1,NA,TGCAGCGTTTTTTTGCCGAACACTGAAGCTTTCTTT,CSVFLPNTEAFF
TRBV5-1,NA,14,TRBJ1-2,TRBD1,TGCGCCAGCAGCTGGGGGGGGACAGGGGATGGCTACACCTTC,CASSWGGTGDGYTF
TRBV2,few,14,TRBJ2-5,NA,TGTGCCAGCAACCCCGGACAGCTCCAAGAGACCCAGTACTTC,CASNPGQLQETQYF
TRBV13,few,15,TRBJ2-5,NA,TGTGCCAGCAGCCGGGGTCCGGGAGCTCAAGAGACCCAGTACTTC,CASSRGPGAQETQYF
TRBV28,NA,14,TRBJ2-5,TRBD2,TGTGCCGGGGGGGGGAATTCCCCCCAAGAGACCCAGTACTTC,CAGGGNSPQETQYF
TRBV4-2,NA,15,TRBJ2-2,NA,TGTGCCAGCAGCCAAGCGGACCAACCCACCGGGGAGCTGTTTTTT,CASSQADQPTGELFF
TRBV3-1,few,14,TRBJ2-7,NA,TGTGCCAGCAGCCAAGCTGGTGGGGACTACGAGCAGTACTTC,CASSQAGGDYEQYF
TRBV12-3/TRBV12-4,few,14,TRBJ2-1,TRBD2,TGTGCCATCCAGACTAGCGGGGTTTACAATGAGCAGTTCTTC,CAIQTSGVYNEQFF
TRBV7-9,NA,13,TRBJ1-2,NA,TGTGCCAGCAGCTCGGACTGGGACTATGGCTGCACCTTC,CASSSDWDYGCTF
TRBV7-2,few,14,TRBJ2-3,NA,TGTGCCAGCAGCTTAGGCGTTTTAGCAGATACGCAGTATTTT,CASSLGVLADTQYF
TRBV5-6,few,14,TRBJ2-1,NA,TGTGCCAGCAGCCCCCAGACACTCTTAGATGAGCAGTTCTTC,CASSPQTLLDEQFF
TRBV15,NA,15,TRBJ1-5,NA,TGTGCCACCAGCAGAGATCGAGACTTACATCAGCCCCAGCATTTT,CATSRDRDLHQPQHF
TRBV4-3,few,16,TRBJ2-5,TRBD1,TGCGCCAGCAGCCAGCAGATACAGGGGGCGGGGGAGACCCAGTACTTC,CASSQQIQGAGETQYF
TRBV7-3,few,18,TRBJ2-3,TRBD2,TGTGCCAGCAGCTTAAAGGTGGTGGCTAGCGGGGGGTCAGATACGCAGTATTTT,CASSLKVVASGGSDTQYF
TRBV7-6,few,15,TRBJ1-4,TRBD1,TGTGCCAGCAGGAAAGCCAGGGGGAATAATGAAAAACTGTTTTTT,CASRKARGNNEKLFF
TRBV6-5,NA,15,TRBJ1-2,NA,TGTGCCAGCAGTTACAACCTCGGCCACTTCTATGGCTACACCTTC,CASSYNLGHFYGYTF
TRBV20-1,NA,14,TRBJ2-1,NA,TGCAGTGCTAGTAACAGGCCAAGATACAATGAGCAGTTCTTC,CSASNRPRYNEQFF
TRBV27,few,14,TRBJ1-2,NA,TGTGCCACCAGACCAGCCGGGACGTACTATGGCTACACCTTC,CATRPAGTYYGYTF
TRBV20-1,NA,15,TRBJ1-5,TRBD1,TGCAGTGCTAGAGATAAATCAGGGGGAGGACAGCCCCAGCATTTT,CSARDKSGGGQPQHF
TRBV7-2,NA,17,TRBJ2-7,NA,TGTGCCAGCAGCTTAGCAGCAAGTTCCGGGCTCTCCTACGAGCAGTACTTC,CASSLAASSGLSYEQYF
TRBV6-2/TRBV6-3,NA,13,TRBJ1-2,NA,TGTGCCAGCAGTTACTCCACAGCGGGAGCCTACACCTTC,CASSYSTAGAYTF
TRBV28,NA,12,TRBJ2-7,TRBD1,TGTGCCAGCAATACAGGGGGGCTCGAGCAGTACTTC,CASNTGGLEQYF
TRBV3-1,NA,15,TRBJ2-3,TRBD2,TGTGCCAGCAGCCAATGGACTAGCGACACAGATACGCAGTATTTT,CASSQWTSDTDTQYF
TRBV3-1,NA,15,TRBJ1-1,NA,TGTGCCAGCAGCCGAGACGGGACGGGGGGATCTGAAGCTTTCTTT,CASSRDGTGGSEAFF
TRBV6-1,once,16,TRBJ1-4,NA,TGTGCCAGCGGGGGGTGGCGGCTGATCCGGGCTGAAATACTGTTTTTT,CASGGWRLIRAEILFF
TRBV28,NA,15,TRBJ2-1,TRBD2,TGTGCCAGCAGTTCAGCGGGGGGGAGTCTTGGTGAGCAGTTCTTC,CASSSAGGSLGEQFF
TRBV3-1,NA,15,TRBJ2-3,TRBD2,TGTGCCAGCAGCAAAGCGGGGGGATCGGCAGATACGCAGTATTTT,CASSKAGGSADTQYF
TRBV29-1,NA,14,TRBJ2-7,TRBD2,TGCAGCGTTCGAGCAGGGAGGGACTACAATGAGCAGTACTTC,CSVRAGRDYNEQYF
TRBV29-1,NA,12,TRBJ2-1,TRBD1,TGCAGCGCCAGACAGGGGGCCTACGAGCAGTTCTTC,CSARQGAYEQFF
TRBV4-3,NA,15,TRBJ1-2,NA,TGCGCCAGCAGCCAAGGGGTTGCTGTTTCCTATGGCTACACCTTC,CASSQGVAVSYGYTF
TRBV5-1,few,14,TRBJ1-2,NA,TGCGCCAGCAGCTTGGGTGATATTAACTATGGCTACACCTTC,CASSLGDINYGYTF
TRBV4-1,NA,14,TRBJ2-5,NA,TGCGCCAGCAGCCTTATGACTACCCAAGAGACCCAGTACTTC,CASSLMTTQETQYF
TRBV10-3,few,12,TRBJ2-1,NA,TGTGCCATCAGTGATCCGCCGAGCGAGCAGTTCTTC,CAISDPPSEQFF